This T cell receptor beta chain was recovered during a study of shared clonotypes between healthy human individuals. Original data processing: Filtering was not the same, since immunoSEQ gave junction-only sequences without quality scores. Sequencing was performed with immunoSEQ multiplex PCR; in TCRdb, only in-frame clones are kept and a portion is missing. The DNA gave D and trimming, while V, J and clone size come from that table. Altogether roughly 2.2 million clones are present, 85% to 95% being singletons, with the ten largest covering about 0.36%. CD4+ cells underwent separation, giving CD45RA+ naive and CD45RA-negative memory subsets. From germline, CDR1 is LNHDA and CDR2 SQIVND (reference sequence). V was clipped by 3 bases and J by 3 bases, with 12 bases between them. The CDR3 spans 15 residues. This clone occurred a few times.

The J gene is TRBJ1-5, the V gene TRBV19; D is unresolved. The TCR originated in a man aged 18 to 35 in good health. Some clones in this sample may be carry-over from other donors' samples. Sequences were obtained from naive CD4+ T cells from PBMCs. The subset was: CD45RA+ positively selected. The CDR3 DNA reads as TGTGCCAGTAGTATGGGAGGACGGGTCAATCAGCCCCAGCATTTT. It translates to CASSMGGRVNQPQHF.